This record covers a single T cell receptor (beta chain). Its cognate antigen is unknown. The sample is drawn from a study of cytomegalovirus exposure and HLA in healthy donors. Findings and limits, study-wide: The study listed under 200 cytomegalovirus-associated TCR beta chains. It was reported that the classifier diagnosed cytomegalovirus status with high specificity and sensitivity in both the original and validation cohorts. Confirmation in vitro established that a few CMV-associated chains were specific for CMV antigens.

Per the germline V gene, CDR1 is SGHVS and CDR2 is FQNEAQ. The CDR3 covers 18 residues. J was trimmed by 1 base and V by 2 bases; bases with no gene match: 11. The PCR contained 60 Vbeta and 13 Jbeta primers. Profiling relied on immunoSEQ multiplex PCR, and the TCRdb table lists in-frame clones only, not all of them. The data contain about 240,000 clones, about 80% of them singletons. The donors, nominally healthy at sampling, likely had unrecorded immune exposures. The receptor was derived from a woman aged 55-70 years in good health and CMV-seropositive. The source material was PBMCs. The chain joins TRBV7-8 to TRBJ2-4, with 7 bases lining up with TRBD1. The DNA for the CDR3 is TGTGCCAGCAGCTTAAGTAGGACAGGAGGAGAGGCCAAAAACATTCAGTACTTC. Amino acid sequence: CASSLSRTGGEAKNIQYF. The full variable domain, in which reference TRBV7-8 and TRBJ2-4 provide the parts outside the CDR3, is GAGVSQSPRYKVAKRGQDVALRCDPISGHVSLFWYQQALGQGPEFLTYFQNEAQLDKSGLPSDRFFAERPEGSVSTLKIQRTQQEDSAVYLCASSLSRTGGEAKNIQYFGAGTRLSVL.